These T cell receptor beta chains were read from a single sample in a study of control samples from healthy donors and cancer patients. Clones were read by immunoSEQ multiplex PCR, and TCRdb kept only the in-frame ones, dropping some. The sample includes 70,000 to 80,000 clones, approximately 80% of them seen just once. Sample: blood. The receptors come from a man in his forties or fifties in good health. Each CDR3 is given with its conserved first and last residue. The D gene is left open where the match is weak. Size is omitted from some rows. Given values are once, few, many or a class for expanded clones.

NA	TRBJ2-7	TRBV3-1/TRBV3-2	14	NA	CASSQDSRRGEQYF	TGTGCCAGCAGCCAAGATTCGCGGCGGGGCGAGCAGTACTTC
NA	TRBJ2-1	TRBV6-5	13	NA	CASSYSTANEQFF	TGTGCCAGCAGTTACTCGACGGCCAATGAGCAGTTCTTC
NA	TRBJ2-3	TRBV15	16	TRBD2	CATSFLGGGSTDTQYF	TGTGCCACGTCGTTCCTCGGCGGGGGAAGCACAGATACGCAGTATTTT
NA	TRBJ1-2	TRBV6-5	13	NA	CASSSSGTYGYTF	TGTGCCAGCAGTTCATCCGGAACTTATGGCTACACCTTC
once	TRBJ1-1	TRBV3-1/TRBV3-2	16	NA	CASSQASRLMNTEAFF	TGTGCCAGCAGCCAAGCTTCGCGACTGATGAACACTGAAGCTTTCTTT
NA	TRBJ1-6	TRBV3-1/TRBV3-2	14	NA	CASSPARLGSPLHF	TGTGCCAGCAGCCCCGCCAGGCTCGGTTCACCCCTCCACTTT
NA	TRBJ1-2	TRBV25-1	14	NA	CASSEYERNYGYTF	TGTGCCAGCAGTGAATATGAGCGGAACTATGGCTACACCTTC
once	TRBJ2-5	TRBV29-1	14	TRBD2	CSVESSGNIETQYF	TGCAGCGTTGAATCTAGCGGGAATATAGAGACCCAGTACTTC
NA	TRBJ2-3	TRBV18	16	TRBD2	CASSPAPAGGGDTQYF	TGTGCCAGCTCACCAGCTCCAGCGGGAGGGGGAGATACGCAGTATTTT
NA	TRBJ2-1	TRBV30	14	NA	CAWSVGWEYNEQFF	TGTGCCTGGAGTGTAGGTTGGGAGTACAATGAGCAGTTCTTC
NA	TRBJ2-2	TRBV6-4	14	NA	CASRNSKDTGELFF	TGTGCCAGCAGAAACAGCAAAGACACCGGGGAGCTGTTTTTT
once	TRBJ2-5	TRBV4-1	15	NA	CASSQVAGNPETQYF	TGCGCCAGCAGCCAAGTTGCAGGGAACCCAGAGACCCAGTACTTC
few	TRBJ2-2	TRBV19	16	TRBD1	CASSGWTGLSPGELFF	TGTGCCAGTAGTGGCTGGACAGGGCTCTCCCCCGGGGAGCTGTTTTTT
NA	TRBJ2-3	TRBV19	15	NA	CASSVGTASTDTQYF	TGTGCCAGTAGCGTCGGGACGGCTAGCACAGATACGCAGTATTTT
NA	TRBJ1-1	TRBV5-1	13	NA	CASSSPPNTEAFF	TGCGCCAGCAGCTCCCCGCCGAACACTGAAGCTTTCTTT
NA	TRBJ1-6	TRBV30	12	NA	CACTGNNSPLHF	TGTGCCTGCACAGGGAACAATTCACCCCTCCACTTT
NA	TRBJ2-3	TRBV6-6	15	TRBD2	CASSSAQRETDTQYF	TGTGCCAGCAGCTCCGCCCAGCGGGAGACAGATACGCAGTATTTT
once	TRBJ2-4	TRBV10-3	13	TRBD1	CARDRGAKNIQYF	TGTGCCCGCGACAGGGGGGCCAAAAACATTCAGTACTTC
once	TRBJ2-1	TRBV9	16	TRBD2	CASSLQSGRAEYEQFF	TGTGCCAGCAGCTTACAGAGCGGGAGGGCCGAGTATGAGCAGTTCTTC
NA	TRBJ1-2	TRBV7-9	14	TRBD1	CASTGTGEGNGYTF	TGTGCCAGCACCGGGACAGGGGAAGGTAATGGCTACACCTTC
NA	TRBJ2-5	TRBV28	14	TRBD1	CASSQRDRVETQYF	TGTGCCAGCAGTCAAAGGGACAGGGTAGAGACCCAGTACTTC